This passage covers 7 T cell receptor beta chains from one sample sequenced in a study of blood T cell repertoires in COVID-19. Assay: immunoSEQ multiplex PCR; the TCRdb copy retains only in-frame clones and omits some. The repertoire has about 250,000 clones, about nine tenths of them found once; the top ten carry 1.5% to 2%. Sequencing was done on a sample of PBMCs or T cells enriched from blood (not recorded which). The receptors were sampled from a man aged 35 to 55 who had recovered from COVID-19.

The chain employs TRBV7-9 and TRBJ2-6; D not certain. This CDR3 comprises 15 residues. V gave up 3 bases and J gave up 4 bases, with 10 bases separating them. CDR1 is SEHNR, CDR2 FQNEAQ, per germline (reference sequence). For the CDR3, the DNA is TGTGCCAGCAGCTTCGCGGTACCCGGGGCCAACGTCCTGACTTTC. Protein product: CASSFAVPGANVLTF.

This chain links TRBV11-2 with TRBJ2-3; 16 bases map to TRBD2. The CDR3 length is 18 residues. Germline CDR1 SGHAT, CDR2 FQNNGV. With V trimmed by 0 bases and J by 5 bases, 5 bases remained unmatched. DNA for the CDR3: TGTGCCAGCAGCTTAGAGGGGACTAGCGGGGGGGCAGGAGATACGCAGTATTTT. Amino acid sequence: CASSLEGTSGGAGDTQYF.

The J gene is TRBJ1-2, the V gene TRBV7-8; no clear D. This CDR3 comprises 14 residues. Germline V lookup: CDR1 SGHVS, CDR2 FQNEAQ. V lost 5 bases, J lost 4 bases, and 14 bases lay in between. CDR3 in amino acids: CASSLEADLYGYTF. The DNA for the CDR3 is TGTGCCAGCAGCCTAGAGGCGGATCTCTATGGCTACACCTTC.

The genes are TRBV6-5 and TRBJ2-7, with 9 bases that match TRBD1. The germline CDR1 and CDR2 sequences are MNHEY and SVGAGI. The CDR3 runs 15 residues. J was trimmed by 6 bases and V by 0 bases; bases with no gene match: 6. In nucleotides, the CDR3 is TGTGCCAGCAGTTACTCCCGGGACAGGGTTGTCGAGCAGTACTTC. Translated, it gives CASSYSRDRVVEQYF.

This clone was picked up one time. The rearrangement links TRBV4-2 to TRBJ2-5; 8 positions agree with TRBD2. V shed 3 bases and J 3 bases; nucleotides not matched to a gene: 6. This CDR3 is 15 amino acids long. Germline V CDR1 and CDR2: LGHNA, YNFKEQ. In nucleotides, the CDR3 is TGTGCCAGCAGCCAGTTCGGGGGGGCAAAAGAGACCCAGTACTTC. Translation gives CASSQFGGAKETQYF.

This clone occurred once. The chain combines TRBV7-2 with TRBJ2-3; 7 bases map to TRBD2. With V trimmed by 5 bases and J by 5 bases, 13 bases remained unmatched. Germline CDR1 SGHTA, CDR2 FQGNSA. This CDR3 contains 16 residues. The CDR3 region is CASSPHAAGVGDTQYF. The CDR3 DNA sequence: TGTGCCAGCAGCCCCCACGCGGCGGGGGTGGGAGATACGCAGTATTTT.

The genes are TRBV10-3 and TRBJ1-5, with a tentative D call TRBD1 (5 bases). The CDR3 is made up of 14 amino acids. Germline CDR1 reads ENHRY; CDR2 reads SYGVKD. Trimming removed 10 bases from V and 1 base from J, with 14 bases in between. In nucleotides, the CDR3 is TGTGCCACCCAGGCGGGGCGGAGCAATCAGCCCCAGCATTTT. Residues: CATQAGRSNQPQHF.